Sequencing of this TCR beta chain was carried out in a study of T cells in Graves' hyperthyroidism and ophthalmopathy. Study context: Specimen type is peripheral blood, collected at initial diagnosis prior to any treatment.

Trimming shortened V by 2 bases and J by 0 bases, and 14 bases separated the two germline ends. This CDR3 region has 17 residues. Germline V gene lookup returns CDR1 KGHSH and CDR2 LQKENI. Extraction of PBMCs used roughly 9.6 ml of fresh peripheral blood. In its sample, this clonotype was seen a few times. There were TCR beta CDR3 regions amplified from RNA transcripts. With the HTBI primer set, the TCR CDR3 went through a first round of RT-PCR. TCRdb reprocessed the multiplex PCR reads via MiXCR and lists one record per CDR3 protein. The sample gives 500,000 to 750,000 distinct CDR3 sequences, approximately 14% of which show up once; 7.3% is in the top ten.

The source is a woman younger than 45 with Graves' hyperthyroidism. Sequenced material: blood. The genes are TRBV18 and TRBJ2-1; either TRBD1 or TRBD2 may supply D (6 bases each). Written as DNA, the CDR3 is TGTGCCAGCTCACCATTGGTACGGGGGCGCTCCTACAATGAGCAGTTCTTC. Residues: CASSPLVRGRSYNEQFF.